A single sample gave rise to the 31 T cell receptor beta chains below, sequenced in a study of T cells in localized non-small cell lung cancer. TCRdb's table, derived via immunoSEQ multiplex PCR, lists solely in-frame clones and lacks some. The sample yields approximately 11,000 clones, roughly 82% seen once. The sample consisted of peripheral blood mononuclear cells, taken before any cancer treatment. These receptors all stem from a female donor older than 55 with stage II lung adenocarcinoma.

The chain recombines TRBV28 with TRBJ2-3, with D possibly TRBD2 on 6 matching bases. The CDR3 contains 16 residues. The germline CDR1 and CDR2 sequences are MDHEN and SYDVKM. Trimming took off 3 bases at V and 1 base at J, with 14 bases between the two ends. CDR3 sequence (DNA): TGTGCCAGCAGTTTCCGTGGCGGAGGGGGCACAGATACGCAGTATTTT. It is translated as CASSFRGGGGTDTQYF.

The gene calls are TRBV11-1 and TRBJ2-1; D perhaps matches TRBD2 (5 bases). CDR1 is SGHAT, CDR2 FQDESV, per germline (reference sequence). This CDR3 is built from 19 residues. The germline V and J ends were trimmed by 3 bases and 1 base, with 22 bases remaining between them. Here the CDR3 DNA reads TGTGCCAGCAGCTTTGAGAAGCGGCGACCGCTCGGGTCCTACAATGAGCAGTTCTTC. Its translation: CASSFEKRRPLGSYNEQFF.

V usage is TRBV4-3 and J usage is TRBJ2-7; 8 bases fit TRBD1. The length of the CDR3 is 15 residues. Germline CDR1 reads LGHNA; CDR2 reads YSLEER. Losses at the gene ends were 4 bases for V and 1 base for J; bases not matched to a gene: 6. The CDR3 DNA follows: TGCGCCAGCAGCCGGGGCAGGGGGCTGTCCTACGAGCAGTACTTC. It specifies CASSRGRGLSYEQYF.

The genes are TRBV9 and TRBJ2-1, with a possible D match to TRBD2 (6 bases). V was clipped by 0 bases and J by 7 bases, with 11 bases between them. The CDR3 contains 14 residues. Per germline, CDR1 SGDLS and CDR2 YYNGEE. This CDR3 reads CASSVGTTLNEQFF. CDR3 in DNA: TGTGCCAGCAGCGTAGGGACTACATTGAATGAGCAGTTCTTC.

This chain uses TRBV7-2 with TRBJ1-2; no clear D. Germline V lookup: CDR1 SGHTA, CDR2 FQGNSA. This CDR3 is built from 15 residues. V lost 0 bases and J 4 bases, leaving 12 bases between the germline ends. The CDR3 reads CASSLAPGRGYGYTF. Written as DNA, the CDR3 is TGTGCCAGCAGCTTAGCTCCAGGCCGGGGCTATGGCTACACCTTC.

This clone has just a few counts. This chain connects TRBV7-2 to TRBJ1-2; D is unclear. The germline gives CDR1 SGHTA, CDR2 FQGNSA. The CDR3 extends over 15 amino acids. With 4 bases removed from V and 2 bases from J, the gap between germline ends came to 14 bases. CDR3 coding DNA: TGTGCCAGCAGCTCTAGACAACCCCTCAACTATGGCTACACCTTC. It translates to CASSSRQPLNYGYTF.

The chain couples TRBV28 to TRBJ2-3, with D unresolved. This CDR3 has 14 amino acids. Per the germline V gene, CDR1 is MDHEN and CDR2 is SYDVKM. V gave up 7 bases and J gave up 0 bases, with 11 bases separating them. DNA for the CDR3: TGTGCCAGCAAAGGTCCCCAGAGCACAGATACGCAGTATTTT. Its protein product is CASKGPQSTDTQYF.

This clone was recorded only once. The chain has TRBV28 and TRBJ1-4; D is uncertain. V gave up 3 bases and J gave up 10 bases, with 9 bases separating them. Germline V CDR1 and CDR2: MDHEN, SYDVKM. This CDR3 has 12 residues. CDR3 region: CASSFSLGKLFF. CDR3 DNA sequence: TGTGCCAGCAGTTTCAGTTTGGGAAAACTGTTTTTT.

The chain combines TRBV5-1 with TRBJ2-7; the D is unclear. Per germline, CDR1 SGHRS and CDR2 YFSETQ. CDR3 length: 17 residues. The germline V and J ends were trimmed by 2 bases and 7 bases, with 25 bases remaining between them. As DNA, the CDR3 is TGCGCCAGCAGCTTAGTGGGTAGTGGCCTGACCCGAAGGGAGCAGTACTTC. It codes for CASSLVGSGLTRREQYF.

The chain couples TRBV28 to TRBJ2-5; 7 bases align to TRBD1. The CDR3 is 16 amino acids. CDR1 is MDHEN, CDR2 SYDVKM, per germline. Trimming cost V 8 bases and J 3 bases; bases outside gene matches: 15. The CDR3 here is CASLNDRALLEETQYF. The CDR3 nucleotides read TGTGCCAGCCTGAACGACAGGGCTCTCCTGGAAGAGACCCAGTACTTC.

The chain links TRBV7-2 to TRBJ1-3; D is uncertain. With 5 bases removed from V and 3 bases from J, the gap between germline ends came to 20 bases. Germline loops: CDR1 SGHTA, CDR2 FQGNSA. The length of the CDR3 is 17 residues. Here the CDR3 reads CASSPLDRYSSGNTIYF. The DNA for the CDR3 is TGTGCCAGCAGCCCACTCGATAGATATTCGAGTGGAAACACCATATATTTT.

This rearrangement joins TRBV15 to TRBJ2-5; 11 bases map to TRBD1. Trimming cost V 0 bases and J 5 bases; bases outside gene matches: 2. This CDR3 spans 15 amino acids. Germline CDR1 LNHNV, CDR2 YYDKDF (reference sequence). The CDR3 DNA reads TGTGCCACCAGCAGAGAGGGACAGGGGGTGGAGACCCAGTACTTC. It specifies CATSREGQGVETQYF.

This chain connects TRBV6-6 to TRBJ1-1; D is unclear. V lost 6 bases to trimming and J lost 4 bases, with 12 bases between them. This CDR3 region has 13 residues. Germline CDR1 and CDR2: MNHNY and SVGAGI (reference sequence). The CDR3 spells CASSLFQGTEAFF. The CDR3 DNA reads TGTGCCAGCAGCCTATTTCAAGGCACTGAAGCTTTCTTT.

J is TRBJ2-1 and V is TRBV30; possibly TRBD1 for D (6 bases). V was pared by 4 bases and J by 0 bases, with 25 bases between. The CDR3 has 19 residues. Germline V gene lookup returns CDR1 GTSNPN and CDR2 SVGIG (reference sequence). Here the CDR3 reads CAWNNRQAGSFRSYNEQFF. The CDR3 DNA reads as TGTGCCTGGAATAATCGACAGGCCGGTTCTTTTCGCTCCTACAATGAGCAGTTCTTC.

The rearrangement uses TRBV7-2 and TRBJ1-1; tentative D call: TRBD1 (6 bases). CDR3 length equals 15 residues. Germline CDR1 and CDR2: SGHTA and FQGNSA. V lost 6 bases to trimming and J lost 1 base, with 15 bases between them. The CDR3 spells CASRPRPDRNTEAFF. In DNA, the CDR3 is TGTGCCAGCAGACCACGGCCGGACAGGAACACTGAAGCTTTCTTT. The variable domain in full, completed from reference TRBV7-2 and TRBJ1-1, reads GAGVSQSPSNKVTEKGKDVELRCDPISGHTALYWYRQSLGQGLEFLIYFQGNSAPDKSGLPSDRFSAERTGGSVSTLTIQRTQQEDSAVYLCASRPRPDRNTEAFFGQGTRLTVV.

The CDR3 region has the DNA TGTGCCAGCAGTCAGGGGTTCTCCTACGAGCAGTACTTC. Amino acid sequence: CASSQGFSYEQYF. The rearrangement joins TRBV2 to TRBJ2-7; tentatively, D is TRBD1 (6 bases). CDR1 is SNHLY, CDR2 FYNNEI, per germline. The CDR3 runs to 13 residues. The V end was cut by 5 bases, the J end by 0 bases, with 8 bases between.

This clone was counted a single time. The junction shows a germline mismatch at one end, possibly a read error. The V and J genes are TRBV10-3 and TRBJ2-1, with a tentative D call TRBD2 (5 bases). This CDR3 is 15 amino acids long. CDR1 is ENHRY, CDR2 SYGVKD, per germline. CDR3: CAISDVGVKYSEQFF. The CDR3 nucleotides read TGTGCCATCAGTGACGTCGGGGTTAAGTACAGTGAGCAGTTCTTC.

This clone was observed once. This chain uses TRBV7-2 with TRBJ2-7, with D perhaps TRBD2 (6 bases). The germline V and J ends were trimmed by 0 bases and 3 bases, with 12 bases remaining between them. This CDR3 region has 15 residues. The germline CDR1 and CDR2 sequences are SGHTA and FQGNSA. The CDR3 bases are TGTGCCAGCAGCTTAGCTGGGGGGATTTACTACGAGCAGTACTTC. It translates to CASSLAGGIYYEQYF.

The chain carries TRBV9 and TRBJ2-3; no reliable D call. The germline V gene has CDR1 SGDLS and CDR2 YYNGEE. The V gene lost 0 bases and the J gene lost 2 bases, with 4 bases spanning the gap. CDR3 length: 13 amino acids. CDR3 loop: CASSVGITDTQYF. As DNA, the CDR3 is TGTGCCAGCAGCGTAGGTATCACAGATACGCAGTATTTT.

The rearrangement uses TRBV7-2 and TRBJ2-7; 7 nucleotides match TRBD1. Germline assignment: CDR1 SGHTA and CDR2 FQGNSA. The CDR3 is 15 residues long. Germline trimming cut 5 bases from V and 3 bases from J; bases unmatched to any gene: 10. The CDR3: CASSPSTGASYEQYF. The CDR3 bases are TGTGCCAGCAGCCCCAGTACAGGGGCGAGCTACGAGCAGTACTTC.

This rearrangement joins TRBV28 to TRBJ1-1, with a weak D call TRBD1 (5 bases). Trimming cost V 5 bases and J 4 bases, with 20 bases left between them. Germline V gives CDR1 MDHEN, CDR2 SYDVKM. This CDR3 contains 16 residues. CDR3 coding DNA: TGTGCCAGCAGTCTTCCATTAGGGCAGGGTGGCACTGAAGCTTTCTTT. This sequence encodes CASSLPLGQGGTEAFF.

This rearrangement joins TRBV6-6 to TRBJ1-1; tentative D call: TRBD1 (5 bases). Germline loops: CDR1 MNHNY, CDR2 SVGAGI (reference sequence). CDR3 length: 15 residues. V lost 2 bases and J 0 bases, leaving 10 bases between the germline ends. The CDR3 DNA reads as TGTGCCAGCAGTTACGTAAGGGGCATGAACACTGAAGCTTTCTTT. It specifies CASSYVRGMNTEAFF.

The gene calls are TRBV18 and TRBJ2-5, with D perhaps matching TRBD1 (6 bases). Trimming cost V 3 bases and J 0 bases, with 11 bases left between them. The V gene's germline CDR1 is KGHSH and CDR2 LQKENI. This CDR3 comprises 15 residues. CDR3 residues: CASSPVRTDQETQYF. CDR3 sequence (DNA): TGTGCCAGCTCACCGGTTCGGACAGACCAAGAGACCCAGTACTTC.

The chain joins TRBV10-3 to TRBJ2-1; D is perhaps TRBD1 (6 bases). Germline CDR1 ENHRY, CDR2 SYGVKD. The CDR3 consists of 16 residues. Trimming stripped 0 bases from V and 0 bases from J, with 9 bases between. The CDR3 DNA reads TGTGCCATCAGTGAGTCTGGGGGCAGCTCCTACAATGAGCAGTTCTTC. Its translation is CAISESGGSSYNEQFF.

The chain combines TRBV6-5 with TRBJ1-1; 7 bases agree with TRBD1. J lost 1 base, V lost 3 bases, and 5 bases had no gene match. CDR3 size: 15 residues. Germline assignment: CDR1 MNHEY and CDR2 SVGAGI. The CDR3 coding sequence is TGTGCCAGCAGTTATAGGGGGCCAGAGAACACTGAAGCTTTCTTT. Translation: CASSYRGPENTEAFF.

This clone was recorded only once. The chain carries TRBV4-2 and TRBJ2-7; D might be TRBD1 (5 bases). The CDR3 runs 13 residues. Trimming removed 4 bases at V and 5 bases at J, with 12 bases between. Germline values: CDR1 LGHNA, CDR2 YNFKEQ. CDR3: CASSPPSRDEQYF. The CDR3 DNA reads as TGTGCCAGCAGCCCCCCATCCAGGGACGAGCAGTACTTC.

This clone came up once. V usage is TRBV6-1 and J usage is TRBJ1-1, with a possible D match to TRBD1 (6 bases). CDR1 and CDR2 from the germline V gene are MNHNS and SASEGT. V gave up 6 bases and J gave up 1 base, with 9 bases separating them. This CDR3 spans 13 amino acids. The CDR3 loop reads CASSETGNTEAFF. For the CDR3, the DNA is TGTGCCAGCAGCGAGACAGGGAACACTGAAGCTTTCTTT.

The chain joins TRBV11-2 to TRBJ1-2; D is possibly TRBD1 (5 bases). The CDR3 extends over 13 amino acids. The V gene lost 6 bases and the J gene lost 4 bases, with 12 bases spanning the gap. Germline CDR1 is SGHAT and CDR2 is FQNNGV. CDR3 amino acids: CASREGVGYGYTF. The CDR3 DNA reads TGTGCCAGCAGGGAAGGGGTGGGCTATGGCTACACCTTC.

Note on this clone: A read error may account for a junction end that differs from germline. Within the sample, other DNA sequences also encode this same CDR3. The genes are TRBV9 and TRBJ1-1; D remains ambiguous. The CDR3 is 13 residues long. Germline CDR1 and CDR2: SGDLS and YYNGEE. CDR3 nucleotide sequence: TGTGCCAGCAGCGTAGCACAGAACACTGAGGCTTTCTTT. Encoded protein: CASSVAQNTEAFF.

The chain combines TRBV5-1 with TRBJ1-1; D is unresolved. This CDR3 region has 15 residues. Germline CDR1 is SGHRS and CDR2 is YFSETQ. V dropped 4 bases and J dropped 0 bases, with 13 bases sitting between them. This CDR3 reads CASSPVEGLNTEAFF. The CDR3 coding sequence is TGCGCCAGCAGCCCCGTAGAGGGCTTGAACACTGAAGCTTTCTTT.

The chain employs TRBV7-3 and TRBJ2-1; D is undetermined. The V end lost 4 bases, the J end lost 9 bases, and 13 bases lay between the germline ends. The germline gives CDR1 SGHTA, CDR2 FQGTGA. The CDR3 covers 13 residues. CDR3 DNA sequence: TGTGCCAGCAGCTCGAGACAAAATGGTGAGCAGTTCTTC. As protein: CASSSRQNGEQFF.